The 23 T cell receptor beta chains in this list originate from one sample, sequenced in a study of T cells in Graves' hyperthyroidism and ophthalmopathy. Regions amplified from RNA transcripts were the TCR beta CDR3 regions. The HTBI primer set was used in a first-round RT-PCR of the TCR CDR3. TCRdb used MiXCR to reprocess the multiplex PCR reads, holding one entry per CDR3 protein. Among about 400,000 distinct CDR3 sequences listed, about 25% were seen once. The specimen was blood. The receptors were sampled from a middle-aged man with Graves' hyperthyroidism.

V usage is TRBV27 and J usage is TRBJ2-5; D not certain. There are 15 residues in the CDR3. V was pared by 3 bases and J by 3 bases, with 14 bases between. CDR1 and CDR2 from the germline V gene are MNHEY and SMNVEV (reference sequence). This CDR3 is CASSFSGVRKETQYF. CDR3 bases: TGTGCCAGCAGTTTTTCAGGAGTTAGGAAAGAGACCCAGTACTTC.

This clonotype has only a few counts. The chain uses TRBV30 and TRBJ1-4, with TRBD1 identical over 8 bases. This CDR3 is 14 amino acids long. CDR1 and CDR2 (germline): GTSNPN, SVGIG (reference sequence). The junction had 5 bases not matched to a gene; V was cut back by 3 bases and J by 5 bases. CDR3 in amino acids: CAWSRTGRNEKLFF. CDR3 bases: TGTGCCTGGAGCCGGACAGGGAGAAATGAAAAACTGTTTTTT.

In this sample, this clonotype turned up many times. The chain is built from TRBV2 and TRBJ2-6; D unresolved. In germline, CDR1 is SNHLY, CDR2 FYNNEI. V lost 4 bases, J lost 2 bases, and 6 bases lay in between. The CDR3 length is 14 residues. The CDR3 nucleotides are TGTGCCAGCAGTGCGGAGACTGGGGCCAACGTCCTGACTTTC. Protein product: CASSAETGANVLTF.

This clonotype occurred many times. The V gene is TRBV11-3, the J gene TRBJ2-7; TRBD2 aligns across 8 bases. CDR3 length: 14 residues. Unmatched junction bases numbered 7, after V lost 6 bases and J lost 3 bases. CDR1 is SGHNT and CDR2 is YENEEA in the germline V gene. CDR3 sequence (DNA): TGTGCCAGCAGACACGGGACTAGGAGCTACGAGCAGTACTTC. Amino acids: CASRHGTRSYEQYF.

This clonotype was detected ten times or more. V and J are TRBV29-1 and TRBJ2-7; 11 bases match TRBD2. V shed 6 bases and J 5 bases; nucleotides not matched to a gene: 9. The CDR3 length is 14 residues. Germline V lookup: CDR1 SQVTM, CDR2 ANQGSEA. The CDR3 loop is CSVEPTSGTDEQYF. As DNA, the CDR3 is TGCAGCGTAGAGCCGACTAGCGGGACGGACGAGCAGTACTTC.

This clonotype was seen at least ten times. This chain connects TRBV2 to TRBJ2-3, with a weak D call TRBD2 (5 bases). V was shortened by 4 bases and J by 10 bases, with 15 bases between the two germline ends. This CDR3 has 13 amino acids. Germline assignment: CDR1 SNHLY and CDR2 FYNNEI. The CDR3 DNA reads as TGTGCCAGCAGTGCCCTTCTAGCCTCTGCGCAGTATTTT. Its protein is CASSALLASAQYF.

The genes are TRBV6-1 and TRBJ2-7; D remains ambiguous. CDR1 is MNHNS, CDR2 SASEGT, per germline. Trimming removed 9 bases at V and 6 bases at J, with 18 bases between. The CDR3 is made up of 13 amino acids. The CDR3 DNA is TGTGCCAGTATCCTATCCACTCGGGTCGAGCAGTACTTC. This encodes CASILSTRVEQYF.

There are a few counts of this clonotype. One base away lies a much larger clone, so this may be a sequencing read error. This chain joins TRBV3-1 and TRBJ2-1, with 11 bases lining up with TRBD2. Germline values: CDR1 LGHDT, CDR2 YNNKEL (reference sequence). V gave up 8 bases and J gave up 6 bases; unmatched junction bases: 6. CDR3 length: 14 residues. CDR3 DNA: TGTGCCAGCGGTGGGACTAGCGGATCCAATGAGCAGTTCTTC. Translated, it gives CASGGTSGSNEQFF.

V is TRBV5-1 and J is TRBJ2-2; D possibly corresponds to TRBD1 (6 bases). In germline, CDR1 is SGHRS, CDR2 YFSETQ. This CDR3 is built from 15 residues. Between the trimmed V and J ends, which lost 3 bases and 2 bases, there was a span of 11 bases. CDR3: CASSSFGTNTGELFF. The CDR3 nucleotides read TGCGCCAGCAGCTCGTTCGGGACAAACACCGGGGAGCTGTTTTTT.

This clonotype was seen a handful of times. The DNA of the CDR3 is TGTGCCAGCAGCCACCCGGGACTAGGAATGGCCGGGGAGCTGTTTTTT. Translating gives CASSHPGLGMAGELFF. V usage is TRBV3-1 and J usage is TRBJ2-2, with 8 bases aligning to TRBD2. The CDR3 has 16 residues. The germline CDR1 and CDR2 sequences are LGHDT and YNNKEL (reference sequence). The junction had 9 bases not matched to a gene; V was cut back by 3 bases and J by 6 bases.

This clonotype was recorded at least ten times. This rearrangement joins TRBV20-1 to TRBJ2-3, with no clear D. The CDR3 has 12 residues. Germline V gives CDR1 DFQATT, CDR2 SNEGSKA (reference sequence). The V end lost 3 bases, the J end lost 4 bases, and 8 bases lay between the germline ends. This CDR3 is CSASTGADTQYF. The CDR3 coding sequence is TGCAGTGCTAGTACTGGAGCAGATACGCAGTATTTT.

This clonotype was detected only a few times. The chain is built from TRBV12-3 or TRBV12-4 and TRBJ1-2; D ambiguous. The CDR3 contains 13 residues. V dropped 3 bases and J dropped 2 bases, with 7 bases sitting between them. The CDR3: CASSFLGNYGYTF. In DNA form, the CDR3 reads TGTGCCAGCAGTTTTTTGGGCAACTATGGCTACACCTTC.

In this sample, this clonotype turned up a few times. This rearrangement joins TRBV6-1 to TRBJ2-3; D is possibly TRBD2 (6 bases). Germline V gives CDR1 MNHNS, CDR2 SASEGT. The V end lost 7 bases, the J end lost 6 bases, and 23 bases lay between the germline ends. This CDR3 has 16 amino acids. CDR3 coding DNA: TGTGCCAGCACCCAGGGACTCACAAGCCGCGGGGATACGCAGTATTTT. Amino acids: CASTQGLTSRGDTQYF.

This clonotype came up many times. The chain joins TRBV11-1 to TRBJ2-1; 9 positions match TRBD2. CDR1 and CDR2 (germline): SGHAT, FQDESV (reference sequence). The CDR3 has 15 residues. Losses at the gene ends were 4 bases for V and 3 bases for J; bases not matched to a gene: 4. The CDR3 loop reads CASSSWTSDYNEQFF. The CDR3 coding sequence is TGTGCCAGCAGCTCCTGGACTAGCGACTACAATGAGCAGTTCTTC.

This clonotype turned up a few times. The junction shows a germline mismatch at one end, possibly a read error. The chain joins TRBV18 to TRBJ2-3; no reliable D call. Per germline, CDR1 KGHSH and CDR2 LQKENI. The CDR3 loop spans 13 amino acids. CDR3 sequence (DNA): TGTGCCAGCCCACCACCCAGCACAGATACGCAGTATTTT. This codes for CASPPPSTDTQYF. Supplemented by reference TRBV18 and TRBJ2-3, the full variable domain reads NAGVMQNPRHLVRRRGQEARLRCSPMKGHSHVYWYRQLPEEGLKFMVYLQKENIIDESGMPKERFSAEFPKEGPSILRIQQVVRGDSAAYFCASPPPSTDTQYFGPGTRLTVL.

This clonotype was counted between two and nine times. The chain joins TRBV11-3 to TRBJ2-1; D perhaps matches TRBD2 (6 bases). This CDR3 spans 15 amino acids. Germline V gene data show CDR1 as SGHNT and CDR2 as YENEEA. The V and J ends lost 5 bases and 3 bases respectively, with 14 bases between them. This CDR3 reads CASSLGTPGYNEQFF. The CDR3 DNA is TGTGCCAGCAGCCTCGGGACTCCCGGCTACAATGAGCAGTTCTTC.

This chain links TRBV5-6 with TRBJ1-1; D not resolved. This CDR3 spans 12 amino acids. The V end lost 2 bases, the J end lost 3 bases, and 5 bases lay between the germline ends. The germline V gene has CDR1 SGHDT and CDR2 YYEEEE. The CDR3 coding sequence is TGTGCCAGCAGCTTTCAAGACACTGAAGCTTTCTTT. It translates to CASSFQDTEAFF. Full variable domain (missing parts from reference TRBV5-6 and TRBJ1-1): DAGVTQSPTHLIKTRGQQVTLRCSPKSGHDTVSWYQQALGQGPQFIFQYYEEEERQRGNFPDRFSGHQFPNYSSELNVNALLLGDSALYLCASSFQDTEAFFGQGTRLTVV.

This clonotype appeared many times. A junction end diverges from the germline sequence, so it may reflect a read error. The chain has TRBV5-1 and TRBJ2-1; no firm D call. The CDR3 loop spans 12 amino acids. The germline CDR1 and CDR2 sequences are SGHRS and YFSETQ. CDR3 amino acids: CASSPGYNEQFF. CDR3 sequence (DNA): TGTGCCAGCTCACCCGGGTACAATGAGCAGTTCTTC. The full variable domain, its missing parts supplied by reference TRBV5-1 and TRBJ2-1, is KAGVTQTPRYLIKTRGQQVTLSCSPISGHRSVSWYQQTPGQGLQFLFEYFSETQRNKGNFPGRFSGRQFSNSRSEMNVSTLELGDSALYLCASSPGYNEQFFGPGTRLTVL.

This chain joins TRBV20-1 and TRBJ2-3; a weak D match, TRBD1 (6 bases). Germline V CDR1 and CDR2: DFQATT, SNEGSKA (reference sequence). The V end was cut by 3 bases, the J end by 4 bases, with 14 bases between. CDR3 length: 14 amino acids. CDR3 protein: CSASLVGAADTQYF. CDR3 coding DNA: TGCAGTGCTAGCCTCGTGGGGGCCGCAGATACGCAGTATTTT.

The rearrangement uses TRBV7-2 and TRBJ2-1, with D possibly matching TRBD1 (6 bases). The CDR3 contains 18 residues. Trimming stripped 4 bases from V and 1 base from J, with 20 bases between. Germline CDR1 is SGHTA and CDR2 is FQGNSA. CDR3 residues: CASSSDSSTPFSYNEQFF. CDR3 nucleotide sequence: TGTGCCAGCAGCTCGGACAGTTCAACCCCATTTTCCTACAATGAGCAGTTCTTC.

The chain couples TRBV7-2 to TRBJ2-6, with no clear D. This CDR3 has 15 residues. Trimming left V 5 bases short and J 0 bases short, with 8 bases between. Germline CDR1 SGHTA, CDR2 FQGNSA. The CDR3 bases are TGTGCCAGCAGCACCTCGAGCTCTGGGGCCAACGTCCTGACTTTC. This sequence encodes CASSTSSSGANVLTF.

This clonotype was recorded a few times. The chain has TRBV20-1 and TRBJ1-3; tentatively, D is TRBD1 (6 bases). The CDR3 consists of 15 residues. Germline CDR1 DFQATT, CDR2 SNEGSKA (reference sequence). V lost 0 bases and J lost 3, with 12 bases in between. CDR3 sequence (DNA): TGCAGTGCTAGAGAGGGGGCAGGGGTTGGAAACACCATATATTTT. Its translation is CSAREGAGVGNTIYF.

Notes on this clonotype: A much more abundant neighbour one base away suggests this may be a read error. The CDR3 ends on some other residue instead of the conserved phenylalanine or tryptophan, so this is likely a read error. This rearrangement joins TRBV11-2 to TRBJ1-2, with TRBD1 matching over 9 bases. The CDR3 runs to 17 residues. The ends lost 4 bases at V and 6 bases at J; junction bases unmatched: 15. Germline CDR1 is SGHAT and CDR2 is FQNNGV. This chain's CDR3 is CASSSSGTGPLRDGYTL. In DNA, the CDR3 is TGTGCCAGCAGCTCCTCCGGGACAGGGCCCCTCAGGGATGGCTACACCCTC.